The following is a TCR beta chain sequence with its context. Antigen specificity is unknown. The data were taken from a study of response to subunit inactivated influenza vaccine. Using its own MiXCR run on the RT-PCR reads, TCRdb lists one record per CDR3 protein. This sample carries hundreds of thousands of distinct CDR3 sequences, around 8% of them seen once, and the ten largest clones take over 10%. Notes on the study in general: With each seasonal influenza vaccination, the authors suggested, few new T cells are recruited.

The input for sequencing was PBMCs from blood, taken 23 months after vaccination. The TCR sequence derives from a man between 50 and 69 years old who received an inactivated influenza vaccine.

The CDR3 is CSAQSFAGGPVFAKTQYF. The CDR3 nucleotides are TGCAGTGCTCAGTCTTTTGCGGGGGGGCCAGTTTTCGCAAAGACCCAGTACTTC. V gene TRBV20-1 combines with J gene TRBJ2-5, with 9 positions matching TRBD2. Trimming took 5 bases from V and 6 from J; bases not matched to a gene: 22. The CDR3 sequence is 18 residues long. Germline CDR1 and CDR2: DFQATT and SNEGSKA (reference sequence).